This T cell receptor (beta chain) was identified during a study of shared clonotypes between healthy human individuals. The wider study: Sampling drew on donors who were two women and a few men aged 18 to 49. The plates for each donor numbered three CD4 naive, three CD4 memory, two CD8 naive and one CD8 memory.

This CDR3 region has 16 residues. The germline V gene has CDR1 SNHLY and CDR2 FYNNEI. Trimming cost V 2 bases and J 0 bases; bases outside gene matches: 5. Study-wide points: Measured sharing among donors was expected to vary with sequencing depth. Generally, estimated richness proved larger in naive subsets than it did in memory subsets.

As concerns this clone: Its antigen is undetermined.

Libraries were prepared by immunoSEQ multiplex PCR; TCRdb keeps only in-frame clonotypes and omits some of them. The profile shows about 800,000 clones, 90% to 97% of them singletons. CD45RO-negative CD8 cells positively selected for CCR7 made up the naive population, which excluded terminally differentiated effector memory CD45RA+ cells. The rearrangement joins TRBV2 to TRBJ2-3; 7 bases are shared with TRBD1. The TCR was taken from a man aged 25-45 years in good health. Sequencing was performed on naive CD8+ T cells sorted from blood. The CDR3 loop is CASSEFRQGSTDTQYF. The CDR3 DNA reads TGTGCCAGCAGTGAATTCAGACAGGGTAGCACAGATACGCAGTATTTT.